The clone carrying this T cell receptor beta chain was counted between two and nine times. The sample belongs to a study of early T cells in non-severe SARS-CoV-2 infection. Turning to the study itself: It was bulk RNA from unsorted whole blood that was sequenced, and the chains were unpaired.

Attached unique molecular identifiers marked individual cDNA molecules. Using its own MiXCR run on the 5' RACE reads, TCRdb lists one record per CDR3 protein. Altogether roughly 26,000 distinct CDR3 sequences are present, 5% to 6.5% being singletons, with the ten largest covering 4%. The CDR3 contains 13 residues. Germline V CDR1 and CDR2: SNHLY, FYNNEI. Trimming stripped 6 bases from V and 5 bases from J, with 13 bases between. This receptor was taken from an adult who was a healthcare worker with PCR-confirmed SARS-CoV-2 infection or an uninfected control (not recorded which). Sequenced material: whole blood. This rearrangement joins TRBV2 to TRBJ2-5, with D possibly matching TRBD2 (5 bases). DNA for the CDR3: TGTGCCAGCAGGACGGAGGCTCGGGAGACCCAGTACTTC. Translated: CASRTEARETQYF.